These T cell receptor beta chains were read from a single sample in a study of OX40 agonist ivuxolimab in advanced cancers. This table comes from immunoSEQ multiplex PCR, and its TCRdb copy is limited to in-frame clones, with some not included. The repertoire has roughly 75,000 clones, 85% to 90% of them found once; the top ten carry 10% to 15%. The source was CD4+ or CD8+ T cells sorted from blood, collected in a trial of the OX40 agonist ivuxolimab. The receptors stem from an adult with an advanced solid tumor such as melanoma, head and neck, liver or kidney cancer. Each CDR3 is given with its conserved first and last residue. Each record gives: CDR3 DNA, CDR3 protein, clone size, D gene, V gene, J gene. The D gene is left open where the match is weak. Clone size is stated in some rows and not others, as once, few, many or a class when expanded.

CDR3nt: TGTGCCAGCAGCTTGGACAACCTTAACTATGGCTACACCTTC; CDR3aa: CASSLDNLNYGYTF; abundance: -; d_gene: -; v_gene: TRBV7-6; j_gene: TRBJ1-2
CDR3nt: TGTGCCAGCAGTGAAGCGCAGTACGAGCAGTACTTC; CDR3aa: CASSEAQYEQYF; abundance: -; d_gene: -; v_gene: TRBV6-1; j_gene: TRBJ2-7
CDR3nt: TGTGCCAGCAGGGAGGGACAGGGTATACTAGCCTACGAGCAGTACTTC; CDR3aa: CASREGQGILAYEQYF; abundance: -; d_gene: TRBD1; v_gene: TRBV2; j_gene: TRBJ2-7
CDR3nt: TGTGCCAGTAGTATCATTCCAGGGGAGACTGAAGCTTTCTTT; CDR3aa: CASSIIPGETEAFF; abundance: -; d_gene: -; v_gene: TRBV19; j_gene: TRBJ1-1
CDR3nt: TGTGCCAGCAGCCCAGGGACAGGGGGCGTTCAGGAGACCCAGTACTTC; CDR3aa: CASSPGTGGVQETQYF; abundance: -; d_gene: TRBD1; v_gene: TRBV7-3; j_gene: TRBJ2-5
CDR3nt: TGTGCTAGTGGTTTGGTAGCCGGGGAGCTGTTTTTT; CDR3aa: CASGLVAGELFF; abundance: once; d_gene: -; v_gene: TRBV12-5; j_gene: TRBJ2-2
CDR3nt: TGTGCCAGCAGCGGAGCAGGACAGGGGAACACTGAAGCTTTCTTT; CDR3aa: CASSGAGQGNTEAFF; abundance: -; d_gene: TRBD1; v_gene: TRBV11-2; j_gene: TRBJ1-1
CDR3nt: TGTGCCAGCGATGGCGGGAGCTCCTACGAGCAGTACTTC; CDR3aa: CASDGGSSYEQYF; abundance: -; d_gene: TRBD2; v_gene: TRBV7-9; j_gene: TRBJ2-7
CDR3nt: TGTGCCGGAAGCAGGACCCGTGAAAATTCACCCCTCCACTTT; CDR3aa: CAGSRTRENSPLHF; abundance: -; d_gene: -; v_gene: TRBV6-5; j_gene: TRBJ1-6
CDR3nt: TGTGCTAGTGGTTTGGTAGACAGACCCACCTATGGCTACACCTTC; CDR3aa: CASGLVDRPTYGYTF; abundance: -; d_gene: -; v_gene: TRBV12-5; j_gene: TRBJ1-2
CDR3nt: TGTGCCAGCAGCTCGACGGGAGGCCCCTCCTACAATGAGCAGTTCTTC; CDR3aa: CASSSTGGPSYNEQFF; abundance: -; d_gene: TRBD2; v_gene: TRBV11-2; j_gene: TRBJ2-1
CDR3nt: TGCAGCGTTGACACAGGTTCCTACGAGCAGTACTTC; CDR3aa: CSVDTGSYEQYF; abundance: -; d_gene: -; v_gene: TRBV29-1; j_gene: TRBJ2-7
CDR3nt: TGTGCCAGCAGTGAGAAGCGGGAGGCCCCCTACGAGCAGTACTTC; CDR3aa: CASSEKREAPYEQYF; abundance: once; d_gene: TRBD2; v_gene: TRBV6-1; j_gene: TRBJ2-7
CDR3nt: TGTGCCAGCAGCTTAGCGGAGAGGCGGCAGGGAAACACCATATATTTT; CDR3aa: CASSLAERRQGNTIYF; abundance: -; d_gene: -; v_gene: TRBV7-8; j_gene: TRBJ1-3
CDR3nt: TGCGCCAGCAGCTTGGCTTTGGGGGGCACTGAAGCTTTCTTT; CDR3aa: CASSLALGGTEAFF; abundance: -; d_gene: -; v_gene: TRBV5-1; j_gene: TRBJ1-1
CDR3nt: TGTGCCAGCAGCTTAGATCTTAACAGCCCCATCGAGCAGTACTTC; CDR3aa: CASSLDLNSPIEQYF; abundance: -; d_gene: -; v_gene: TRBV11-2; j_gene: TRBJ2-7
CDR3nt: TGTGCCAGCAGTTGGGGGAGGGAGACCCAGTACTTC; CDR3aa: CASSWGRETQYF; abundance: -; d_gene: -; v_gene: TRBV6-5; j_gene: TRBJ2-5
CDR3nt: TGTGCCAGCAGCTTGGGGCCTTCAAACACTGAAGCTTTCTTT; CDR3aa: CASSLGPSNTEAFF; abundance: -; d_gene: -; v_gene: TRBV5-6; j_gene: TRBJ1-1
CDR3nt: TGTGCCACCAGCAGTGCTCTGGGCGGGAGGAATAACGAGCAGTACTTC; CDR3aa: CATSSALGGRNNEQYF; abundance: -; d_gene: TRBD2; v_gene: TRBV15; j_gene: TRBJ2-7
CDR3nt: TGTGCCAGCAGTCAAGACAGGCCTGAAAAACTGTTTTTT; CDR3aa: CASSQDRPEKLFF; abundance: -; d_gene: -; v_gene: TRBV6-5; j_gene: TRBJ1-4
CDR3nt: TGTGCCAGCAGTTACGGGGCCCAGGGGATACAGCCCCAGCATTTT; CDR3aa: CASSYGAQGIQPQHF; abundance: -; d_gene: -; v_gene: TRBV6-6; j_gene: TRBJ1-5
CDR3nt: TGTGCCAGCAGTTACTTGGACACTGAAGCTTTCTTT; CDR3aa: CASSYLDTEAFF; abundance: -; d_gene: -; v_gene: TRBV6-6; j_gene: TRBJ1-1
CDR3nt: TGTGCCAGCAGTCGGACACCCTTCTACGAGCAGTACTTC; CDR3aa: CASSRTPFYEQYF; abundance: few; d_gene: -; v_gene: TRBV6-5; j_gene: TRBJ2-7
CDR3nt: TGTGCCATCAGTGACTGGACAGGGCTTAACTATGGCTACACCTTC; CDR3aa: CAISDWTGLNYGYTF; abundance: -; d_gene: TRBD1; v_gene: TRBV10-3; j_gene: TRBJ1-2
CDR3nt: TGTGCCAGCAGTTTCGGGACAGGCTACGAGCAGTACTTC; CDR3aa: CASSFGTGYEQYF; abundance: -; d_gene: TRBD1; v_gene: TRBV6-5; j_gene: TRBJ2-7
CDR3nt: TGCGCCAGCAGCTTTTCAGGGAGGGAGCTTAACTATGGCTACACCTTC; CDR3aa: CASSFSGRELNYGYTF; abundance: -; d_gene: -; v_gene: TRBV5-1; j_gene: TRBJ1-2